The rows below give T cell receptor beta chains drawn from one sample of a study of T-cell memory formation after mild COVID-19. One entry per CDR3 protein, called by TCRdb with MiXCR from the 5' RACE reads. The sample lists about 130,000 distinct CDR3 sequences; about 17% were seen once. Sequenced: PBMCs or a T cell subset sorted from them (not recorded which). The source is an adult woman who had mild COVID-19 (a few samples of this study predate the infection). Cell type and time point are not known. Each CDR3 is given with its conserved first and last residue. The order of the fields is clone size, D gene, J gene, V gene, CDR3 protein, CDR3 DNA. A D gene is named only where the DNA matches it firmly. Size values are once, few and many counts, or a class for expanded clones, and some rows have none.

size: -; D: -; J: TRBJ2-3; V: TRBV3-1; CDR3: CASSPTPGTDTQYF; DNA: TGTGCCAGCAGCCCAACCCCGGGCACAGATACGCAGTATTTT
size: -; D: -; J: TRBJ2-3; V: TRBV4-3; CDR3: CASSIRGWTFSTDTQYF; DNA: TGCGCCAGCAGCATAAGGGGCTGGACTTTTAGCACAGATACGCAGTATTTT
size: many; D: TRBD2; J: TRBJ2-7; V: TRBV6-5; CDR3: CASRATTSGKREQYF; DNA: TGTGCCAGCAGGGCGACGACTAGCGGGAAACGCGAGCAGTACTTC
size: -; D: -; J: TRBJ2-7; V: TRBV11-2; CDR3: CASSLEWNGNSYEQYF; DNA: TGTGCCAGCAGCTTAGAATGGAATGGGAACTCCTACGAGCAGTACTTC
size: -; D: -; J: TRBJ1-1; V: TRBV5-1; CDR3: CASSYQGAMGEAFF; DNA: TGCGCCAGCAGCTATCAGGGAGCCATGGGAGAAGCTTTCTTT
size: -; D: -; J: TRBJ1-1; V: TRBV12-3/TRBV12-4; CDR3: CASTPNSPNTEAFF; DNA: TGTGCCAGCACCCCTAACAGCCCGAACACTGAAGCTTTCTTT
size: few; D: -; J: TRBJ2-2; V: TRBV29-1; CDR3: CSVQGGGGPNTGELFF; DNA: TGCAGCGTCCAGGGTGGGGGTGGCCCGAACACCGGGGAGCTGTTTTTT
size: -; D: -; J: TRBJ2-7; V: TRBV12-3/TRBV12-4; CDR3: CASSLASARREQYF; DNA: TGTGCCAGCAGTTTAGCGTCGGCCCGCCGCGAGCAGTACTTC
size: -; D: TRBD2; J: TRBJ2-1; V: TRBV30; CDR3: CAWRGTSGENEQFF; DNA: TGTGCCTGGAGGGGGACTAGCGGAGAGAATGAGCAGTTCTTC
size: -; D: -; J: TRBJ1-5; V: TRBV5-1; CDR3: CASSLGSSNQPQHF; DNA: TGCGCCAGCAGCTTGGGTAGTTCCAATCAGCCCCAGCATTTT
size: -; D: -; J: TRBJ1-1; V: TRBV12-3/TRBV12-4; CDR3: CASSTREGGRVGTEAFF; DNA: TGTGCCAGCAGCACCCGGGAGGGGGGGAGAGTGGGCACTGAAGCTTTCTTT
size: few; D: -; J: TRBJ2-3; V: TRBV4-3; CDR3: CASSQVWTWGRNGTDTQYF; DNA: TGCGCCAGCAGCCAAGTTTGGACATGGGGCAGGAACGGCACAGATACGCAGTATTTT
size: many; D: -; J: TRBJ2-3; V: TRBV27; CDR3: CASSSGADSDTQYF; DNA: TGTGCCAGCAGTTCGGGCGCTGACTCGGATACGCAGTATTTT
size: few; D: -; J: TRBJ2-7; V: TRBV5-1; CDR3: CASSLSSDTYSYEQYF; DNA: TGCGCCAGCAGCTTGTCTTCCGACACCTATTCCTACGAGCAGTACTTC
size: -; D: -; J: TRBJ1-1; V: TRBV11-1; CDR3: CASSSTDGGTEAFF; DNA: TGTGCCAGCAGCTCCACGGACGGGGGCACTGAAGCTTTCTTT
size: -; D: -; J: TRBJ2-5; V: TRBV12-3/TRBV12-4; CDR3: CASRGGQETQYF; DNA: TGTGCCAGCAGAGGGGGCCAAGAGACCCAGTACTTC
size: -; D: -; J: TRBJ2-3; V: TRBV3-1; CDR3: CASSYSTDTQYF; DNA: TGTGCCAGCAGCTATAGCACAGATACGCAGTATTTT
size: -; D: TRBD2; J: TRBJ2-7; V: TRBV4-1; CDR3: CASSRRPGLAEGSSYEQYF; DNA: TGCGCCAGCAGCCGACGCCCGGGACTAGCGGAGGGGAGCTCCTACGAGCAGTACTTC
size: few; D: -; J: TRBJ2-3; V: TRBV30; CDR3: CAWEITGSTDTQYF; DNA: TGTGCCTGGGAAATCACGGGAAGCACAGATACGCAGTATTTT
size: -; D: -; J: TRBJ2-3; V: TRBV14; CDR3: CASSQGGGTDTQYF; DNA: TGTGCCAGCAGCCAAGGGGGGGGCACAGATACGCAGTATTTT
size: -; D: -; J: TRBJ1-5; V: TRBV24-1; CDR3: CATSDLSTPTRSNQPQHF; DNA: TGTGCCACCAGTGATTTGTCTACACCTACGAGGAGCAATCAGCCCCAGCATTTT